This TCR beta chain was observed in a study of blood T cell repertoires in COVID-19. Study-level background: The United States, Italy and Spain provided the acute and convalescent COVID-19 samples. The analysed material was cDNA or gDNA that came from T cells, B-cell-depleted T cells, or PBMCs.

Original processing notes: Reference gene primer amplification in the assay estimated nucleated cell counts. Clones were sequenced by immunoSEQ multiplex PCR, and TCRdb holds only the in-frame ones, with some missing. V, J and clone size are those of that table, while D and trimming were read from the DNA. Of 100,000 to 130,000 clones in the sample, more than 80% are singletons; the top ten hold 4.5% to 5%. The CDR3 loop spans 14 amino acids. The germline V gene encodes CDR1 MNHEY and CDR2 SVGAGI. Trimming pared 8 bases from V and 2 bases from J, leaving 13 bases between. Sequencing input: peripheral blood. The sequence was collected from a man aged 35 to 55 with active or convalescent COVID-19. The gene calls are TRBV6-5 and TRBJ2-1; D is possibly TRBD2 (6 bases). CDR3 residues: CASDRGSTYNEQFF. The CDR3, as DNA: TGTGCCAGCGACCGGGGGAGTACCTACAATGAGCAGTTCTTC.